The 15 T cell receptor beta chains below were found in one sample sequenced in a study of cytomegalovirus exposure and HLA in healthy donors. PCR involved 60 Vbeta and 13 Jbeta primers. Clones were read by immunoSEQ multiplex PCR, and TCRdb kept only the in-frame ones, dropping some. The table lists fewer than 100,000 clones, about three quarters of them singletons. The sample taken for sequencing was PBMCs. These receptors all stem from a male donor in good health and CMV-seropositive.

This clone was seen a few times. The junction differs from germline at one of its ends, possibly a read error. The rearrangement uses TRBV15 and TRBJ2-3; 9 bases are a match to TRBD2. Germline loops: CDR1 LNHNV, CDR2 YYDKDF (reference sequence). The CDR3 covers 13 residues. The CDR3 DNA is TGTGCCACCAGCATTAGCGGGAGACCCAGCGGCCATTTT. Amino acid sequence: CATSISGRPSGHF.

The J gene is TRBJ2-1, the V gene TRBV27; 10 nucleotides line up with TRBD2. CDR1 is MNHEY, CDR2 SMNVEV, per germline (reference sequence). This CDR3 spans 15 amino acids. V dropped 8 bases and J dropped 3; count of bases not matched to a gene: 7. CDR3 bases: TGTGCCAGCTTTCCAGCGGGAGGGCGCTACAATGAGCAGTTCTTC. This gives the protein CASFPAGGRYNEQFF.

This rearrangement joins TRBV5-4 to TRBJ2-2, with 8 bases aligning to TRBD1. Germline V CDR1 and CDR2: SGHNT, YYREEE (reference sequence). CDR3 size: 15 residues. V gave up 4 bases and J gave up 5 bases; unmatched junction bases: 7. CDR3 protein: CASSPPGGRTGELFF. The DNA for the CDR3 is TGTGCCAGCAGCCCCCCAGGGGGCAGGACCGGGGAGCTGTTTTTT.

Only one count was recorded for this clone. The chain recombines TRBV11-2 with TRBJ2-2; 8 nucleotides agree with TRBD2. Unmatched junction bases numbered 12, after V lost 6 bases and J lost 6 bases. CDR3 size: 16 residues. Germline V gene lookup returns CDR1 SGHAT and CDR2 FQNNGV. DNA for the CDR3: TGTGCCAGCAGTCCAATTCGGGGACTAGACTCCGGGGAGCTGTTTTTT. Protein sequence: CASSPIRGLDSGELFF.

This chain joins TRBV4-1 and TRBJ2-7, with TRBD1 matching 7 bases. This CDR3 region has 15 residues. The V gene's germline CDR1 is MGHRA and CDR2 YSYEKL. V dropped 3 bases and J dropped 7; count of bases not matched to a gene: 12. The CDR3: CASSQVLAGGKEQYF. The CDR3 DNA reads TGCGCCAGCAGCCAGGTGCTGGCAGGGGGTAAGGAGCAGTACTTC.

The V call is TRBV6-9, the J call TRBJ1-1; D remains ambiguous. The CDR3 contains 13 residues. Trimming pared 2 bases from V and 0 bases from J, leaving 4 bases between. Germline V CDR1 and CDR2: MNHGY, SVAAGI. The CDR3 region is CASSYAVNTEAFF. In DNA, the CDR3 is TGTGCCAGCAGTTATGCGGTGAACACTGAAGCTTTCTTT.

This clone was recorded once. This sequence joins TRBV2 and TRBJ1-1, with D possibly matching TRBD1 (5 bases). V lost 6 bases and J lost 0, with 11 bases in between. The CDR3 contains 14 residues. Germline CDR1 reads SNHLY; CDR2 reads FYNNEI. Here the CDR3 reads CASSNGHVNTEAFF. CDR3 sequence (DNA): TGTGCCAGCAGCAACGGACACGTGAACACTGAAGCTTTCTTT.

V gene TRBV28 combines with J gene TRBJ1-5; D unclear. Germline V gene lookup returns CDR1 MDHEN and CDR2 SYDVKM. The V and J ends lost 8 bases and 1 base respectively, with 9 bases between them. The length of the CDR3 is 13 residues. The CDR3 nucleotides read TGTGCCAGCGCAGAAGTAAGCAATCAGCCCCAGCATTTT. Its protein product is CASAEVSNQPQHF.

The gene calls are TRBV28 and TRBJ1-2; 10 positions match TRBD1. The germline V gene has CDR1 MDHEN and CDR2 SYDVKM. The V gene end was trimmed by 5 bases and the J gene end by 6 bases; junction bases not matched to a gene: 9. The CDR3 contains 15 residues. The CDR3 bases are TGTGCCAGCAGTGCGCCGGGACAGGGGATCAATGGCTACACCTTC. It encodes CASSAPGQGINGYTF.

CDR3 amino acids: CASSKTGGATEAFF. DNA of the CDR3: TGTGCCAGCAGTAAGACAGGGGGTGCCACTGAAGCTTTCTTT. J is TRBJ1-1 and V is TRBV6-5, with 9 bases identical to TRBD1. Germline values: CDR1 MNHEY, CDR2 SVGAGI. V lost 5 bases to trimming and J lost 4 bases; unmatched junction nucleotides: 5. The CDR3 runs 14 residues.

This clone showed up just once. This sequence joins TRBV19 and TRBJ2-6; the D gene is possibly TRBD2 (6 bases). Germline V gives CDR1 LNHDA, CDR2 SQIVND (reference sequence). The CDR3 sequence is 18 residues long. V was trimmed by 3 bases and J by 1 base, leaving 16 bases between them. The CDR3 spells CASSIAGLAGSGANVLTF. As DNA, the CDR3 is TGTGCCAGTAGTATCGCGGGGCTAGCCGGTTCTGGGGCCAACGTCCTGACTTTC. The entire variable domain, with the rest obtained from reference TRBV19 and TRBJ2-6, is as follows: DGGITQSPKYLFRKEGQNVTLSCEQNLNHDAMYWYRQDPGQGLRLIYYSQIVNDFQKGDIAEGYSVSREKKESFPLTVTSAQKNPTAFYLCASSIAGLAGSGANVLTFGAGSRLTVL.

The V and J genes are TRBV11-3 and TRBJ2-2, with a weak D call TRBD2 (6 bases). V lost 4 bases to trimming and J lost 7 bases, with 16 bases between them. The CDR3 is 15 residues long. In germline, CDR1 is SGHNT, CDR2 YENEEA. The CDR3 sequence: CASSSPTGGVGELFF. For the CDR3, the DNA is TGTGCCAGCAGCTCACCGACTGGCGGGGTCGGGGAGCTGTTTTTT.

The chain recombines TRBV5-1 with TRBJ2-4; tentative D call: TRBD1 (6 bases). Trimming stripped 4 bases from V and 5 bases from J, with 16 bases between. This CDR3 comprises 15 residues. The germline gives CDR1 SGHRS, CDR2 YFSETQ. CDR3: CASSPLRQAENIQYF. Written as DNA, the CDR3 is TGCGCCAGCAGCCCACTCCGACAGGCGGAAAACATTCAGTACTTC.

CDR3 loop: CASRAEYYDNSPLHF. Written as DNA, the CDR3 is TGCGCCAGCAGGGCCGAATACTACGATAATTCACCCCTCCACTTT. The V call is TRBV5-1, the J call TRBJ1-6; no clear D. The CDR3 length is 15 residues. V was cut by 5 bases and J by 5 bases, with 14 bases left in between. Germline V gives CDR1 SGHRS, CDR2 YFSETQ.

The chain has TRBV7-9 and TRBJ2-6; D ambiguous. Trimming took 1 base from V and 0 from J, leaving 7 bases between them. CDR1 SEHNR and CDR2 FQNEAQ come from the germline V gene (reference sequence). The CDR3 is 16 amino acids. CDR3: CASSLVRNSGANVLTF. The CDR3 DNA sequence: TGTGCCAGCAGCTTAGTCAGGAACTCTGGGGCCAACGTCCTGACTTTC.